The 2 T cell receptor beta chains reported below all come from one sample, sequenced in a study of cytomegalovirus exposure and HLA in healthy donors. PCR amplification relied on 60 Vbeta primers (plus 13 Jbeta primers). Method: immunoSEQ multiplex PCR; TCRdb's copy keeps in-frame clones and lacks some. The sample shows about 200,000 clones, almost 80% of them seen only once. The sequenced material came from PBMCs. These receptors were collected from a male donor in good health and CMV-seronegative.

This rearrangement joins TRBV28 to TRBJ2-5; D remains ambiguous. V was shortened by 5 bases and J by 4 bases, with 20 bases between the two germline ends. Germline V gene data show CDR1 as MDHEN and CDR2 as SYDVKM. This CDR3 is 16 amino acids long. The CDR3 DNA sequence: TGTGCCAGCAGTGAACCGACTCCTGGAATTGTAGAGACCCAGTACTTC. Protein product: CASSEPTPGIVETQYF.

The rearrangement links TRBV4-2 to TRBJ2-3; 12 nucleotides agree with TRBD2. The CDR3 runs to 17 residues. V gave up 1 base and J gave up 8 bases; unmatched junction bases: 10. From germline, CDR1 is LGHNA and CDR2 YNFKEQ. CDR3 nucleotides: TGTGCCAGCAGCCAAGTTTCACTAGCGGGGGGAAGGGGTACGCAGTATTTT. Its translation: CASSQVSLAGGRGTQYF.